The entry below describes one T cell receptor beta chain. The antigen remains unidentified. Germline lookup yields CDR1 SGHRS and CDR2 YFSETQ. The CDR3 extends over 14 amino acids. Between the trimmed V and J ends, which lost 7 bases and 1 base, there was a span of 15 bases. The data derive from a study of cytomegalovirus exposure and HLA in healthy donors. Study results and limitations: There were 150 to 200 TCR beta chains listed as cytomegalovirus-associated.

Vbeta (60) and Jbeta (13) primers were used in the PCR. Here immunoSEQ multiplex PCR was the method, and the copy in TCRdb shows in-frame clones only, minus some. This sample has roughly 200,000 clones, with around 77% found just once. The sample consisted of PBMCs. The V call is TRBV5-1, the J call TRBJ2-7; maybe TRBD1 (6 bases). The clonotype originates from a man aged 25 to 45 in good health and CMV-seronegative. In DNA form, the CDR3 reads TGCGCCAGCTCCCTTCAGGGGACGTCCTACGAGCAGTACTTC. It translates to CASSLQGTSYEQYF.